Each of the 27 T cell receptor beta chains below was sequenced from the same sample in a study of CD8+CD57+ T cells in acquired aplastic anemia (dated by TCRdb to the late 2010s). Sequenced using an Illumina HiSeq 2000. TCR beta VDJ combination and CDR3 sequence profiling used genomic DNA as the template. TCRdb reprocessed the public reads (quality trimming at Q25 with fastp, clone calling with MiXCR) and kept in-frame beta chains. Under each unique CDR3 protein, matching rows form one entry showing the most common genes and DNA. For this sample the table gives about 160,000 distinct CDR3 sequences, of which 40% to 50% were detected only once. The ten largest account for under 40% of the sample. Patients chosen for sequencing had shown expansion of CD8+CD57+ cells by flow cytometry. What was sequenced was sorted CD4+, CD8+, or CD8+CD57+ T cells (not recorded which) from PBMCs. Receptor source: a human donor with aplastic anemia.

CDR3 loop: CASSLTLQETQYF. DNA of the CDR3: TGTGCCAGCAGCTTAACCCTCCAAGAGACCCAGTACTTC. This chain links TRBV7-3 with TRBJ2-5; D call uncertain. Trimming left V 0 bases short and J 1 base short, with 3 bases between. The CDR3 is 13 amino acids. CDR1 and CDR2 (germline): SGHTA, FQGTGA.

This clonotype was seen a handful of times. The CDR3 DNA follows: TGTGCCACCAGTGATGTGACAAGGGGAGTATATGAGCAGTTCTTC. This sequence encodes CATSDVTRGVYEQFF. This chain connects TRBV24-1 to TRBJ2-1; D may match TRBD1 or TRBD2 (5 bases each). V gave up 3 bases and J gave up 8 bases, with 16 bases separating them. The CDR3 is made up of 15 amino acids. CDR1 and CDR2 (germline): KGHDR, SFDVKD.

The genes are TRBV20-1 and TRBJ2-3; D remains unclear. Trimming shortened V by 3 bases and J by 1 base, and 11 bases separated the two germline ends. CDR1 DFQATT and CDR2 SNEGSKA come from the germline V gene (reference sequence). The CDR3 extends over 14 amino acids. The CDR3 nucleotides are TGCAGTGCTAGGATACCAATAGGCACAGATACGCAGTATTTT. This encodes CSARIPIGTDTQYF.

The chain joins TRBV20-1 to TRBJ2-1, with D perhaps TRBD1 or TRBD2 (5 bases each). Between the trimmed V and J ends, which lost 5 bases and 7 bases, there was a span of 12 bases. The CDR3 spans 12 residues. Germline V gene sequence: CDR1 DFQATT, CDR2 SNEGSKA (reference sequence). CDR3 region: CSAPGRWNEQFF. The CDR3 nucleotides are TGCAGTGCTCCGGGGCGTTGGAATGAGCAGTTCTTC.

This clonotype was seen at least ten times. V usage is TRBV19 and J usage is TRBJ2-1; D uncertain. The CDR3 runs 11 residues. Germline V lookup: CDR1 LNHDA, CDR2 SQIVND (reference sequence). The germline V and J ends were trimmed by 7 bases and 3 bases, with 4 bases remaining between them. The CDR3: CASKGYNEQFF. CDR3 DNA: TGTGCCAGTAAGGGCTACAATGAGCAGTTCTTC.

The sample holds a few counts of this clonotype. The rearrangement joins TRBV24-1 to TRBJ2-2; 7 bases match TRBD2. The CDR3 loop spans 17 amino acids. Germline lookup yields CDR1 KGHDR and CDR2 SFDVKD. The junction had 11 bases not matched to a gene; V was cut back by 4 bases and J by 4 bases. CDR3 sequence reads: CATSDPGGTRGTGELFF. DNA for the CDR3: TGTGCCACCAGTGACCCGGGGGGTACCCGTGGCACCGGGGAGCTGTTTTTT.

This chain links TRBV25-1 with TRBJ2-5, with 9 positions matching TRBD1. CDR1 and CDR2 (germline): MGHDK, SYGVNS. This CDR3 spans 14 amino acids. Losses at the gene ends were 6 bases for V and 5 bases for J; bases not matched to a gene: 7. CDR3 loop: CASSLGQGGETQYF. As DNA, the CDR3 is TGTGCCAGCAGCTTGGGACAGGGAGGGGAGACCCAGTACTTC.

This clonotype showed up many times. CDR3 nucleotides: TGTGCCAGCAGCTTCCGGGCGTACGAGCAGTACTTC. Its protein product is CASSFRAYEQYF. The chain employs TRBV5-6 and TRBJ2-7; D is unresolved. With 2 bases removed from V and 4 bases from J, the gap between germline ends came to 7 bases. CDR1 is SGHDT and CDR2 is YYEEEE in the germline V gene. The CDR3 length is 12 residues. Variable domain in full (rest from reference TRBV5-6 and TRBJ2-7): DAGVTQSPTHLIKTRGQQVTLRCSPKSGHDTVSWYQQALGQGPQFIFQYYEEEERQRGNFPDRFSGHQFPNYSSELNVNALLLGDSALYLCASSFRAYEQYFGPGTRLTVT.

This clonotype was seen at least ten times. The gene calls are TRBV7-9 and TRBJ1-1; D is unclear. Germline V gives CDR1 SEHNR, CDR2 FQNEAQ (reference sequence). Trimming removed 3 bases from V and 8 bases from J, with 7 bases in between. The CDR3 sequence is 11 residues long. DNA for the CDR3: TGTGCCAGCAGCTTTAGCGGCGAAGCTTTCTTT. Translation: CASSFSGEAFF. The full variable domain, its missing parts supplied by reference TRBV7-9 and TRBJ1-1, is DTGVSQNPRHKITKRGQNVTFRCDPISEHNRLYWYRQTLGQGPEFLTYFQNEAQLEKSRLLSDRFSAERPKGSFSTLEIQRTEQGDSAMYLCASSFSGEAFFGQGTRLTVV.

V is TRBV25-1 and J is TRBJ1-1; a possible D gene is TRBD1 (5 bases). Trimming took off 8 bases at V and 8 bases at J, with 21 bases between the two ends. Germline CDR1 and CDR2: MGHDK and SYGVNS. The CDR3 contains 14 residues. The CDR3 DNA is TGTGCCAGCGCGGAAAAAACAGGAGAAGGAGAAGCTTTCTTT. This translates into CASAEKTGEGEAFF.

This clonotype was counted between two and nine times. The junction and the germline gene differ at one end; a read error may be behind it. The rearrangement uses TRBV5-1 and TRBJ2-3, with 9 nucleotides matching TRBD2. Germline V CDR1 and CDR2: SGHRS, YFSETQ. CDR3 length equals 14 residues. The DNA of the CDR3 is TGCGCCAGCAGTCCTAGCGGGAACACAGATACGCAGTTTTTT. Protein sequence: CASSPSGNTDTQFF. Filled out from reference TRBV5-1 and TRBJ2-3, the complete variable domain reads KAGVTQTPRYLIKTRGQQVTLSCSPISGHRSVSWYQQTPGQGLQFLFEYFSETQRNKGNFPGRFSGRQFSNSRSEMNVSTLELGDSALYLCASSPSGNTDTQFFGPGTRLTVL.

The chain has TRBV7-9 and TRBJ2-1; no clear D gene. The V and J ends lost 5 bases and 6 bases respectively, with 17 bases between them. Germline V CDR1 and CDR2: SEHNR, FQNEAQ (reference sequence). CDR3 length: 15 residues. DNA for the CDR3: TGTGCCAGCAGCCGACCGACACAATACTCCAATGAGCAGTTCTTC. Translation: CASSRPTQYSNEQFF.

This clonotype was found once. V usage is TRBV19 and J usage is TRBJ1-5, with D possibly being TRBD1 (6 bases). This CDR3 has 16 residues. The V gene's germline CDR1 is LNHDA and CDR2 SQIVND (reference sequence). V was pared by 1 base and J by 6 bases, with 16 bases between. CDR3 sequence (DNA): TGTGCCAGTAGTATAGTGACAGGCAGGGTTGGTCAGCCCCAGCATTTT. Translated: CASSIVTGRVGQPQHF.

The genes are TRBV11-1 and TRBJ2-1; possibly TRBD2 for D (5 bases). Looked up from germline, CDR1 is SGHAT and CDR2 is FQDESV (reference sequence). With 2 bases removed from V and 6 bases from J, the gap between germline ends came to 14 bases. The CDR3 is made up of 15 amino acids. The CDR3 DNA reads TGTGCCAGCAGCTTATCTTCCGGGGTAGCCAATGAGCAGTTCTTC. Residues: CASSLSSGVANEQFF.

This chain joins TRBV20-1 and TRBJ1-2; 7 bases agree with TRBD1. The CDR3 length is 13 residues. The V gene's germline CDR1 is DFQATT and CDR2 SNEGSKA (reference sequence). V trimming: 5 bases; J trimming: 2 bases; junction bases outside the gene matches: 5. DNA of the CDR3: TGCAGTGCTGGGACAGATTTCAACTATGGCTACACCTTC. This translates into CSAGTDFNYGYTF.

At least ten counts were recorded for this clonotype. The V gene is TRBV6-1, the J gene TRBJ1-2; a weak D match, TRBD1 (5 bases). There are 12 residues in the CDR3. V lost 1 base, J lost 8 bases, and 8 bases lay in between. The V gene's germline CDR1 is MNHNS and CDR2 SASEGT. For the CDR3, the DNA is TGTGCCAGCAGTGAAGTTAGGGACGGCTACACCTTC. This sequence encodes CASSEVRDGYTF.

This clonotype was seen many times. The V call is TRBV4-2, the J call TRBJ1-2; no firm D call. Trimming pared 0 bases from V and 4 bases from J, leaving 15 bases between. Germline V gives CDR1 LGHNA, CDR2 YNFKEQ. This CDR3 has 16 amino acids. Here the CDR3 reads CASSQDAGLVGYGYTF. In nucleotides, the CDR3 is TGTGCCAGCAGCCAAGATGCTGGCCTCGTGGGCTATGGCTACACCTTC.

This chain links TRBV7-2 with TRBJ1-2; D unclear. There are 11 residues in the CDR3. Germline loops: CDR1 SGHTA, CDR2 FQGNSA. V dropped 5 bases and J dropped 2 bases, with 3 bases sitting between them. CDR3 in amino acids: CASSTNYGYTF. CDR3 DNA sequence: TGTGCCAGCAGCACAAACTATGGCTACACCTTC.

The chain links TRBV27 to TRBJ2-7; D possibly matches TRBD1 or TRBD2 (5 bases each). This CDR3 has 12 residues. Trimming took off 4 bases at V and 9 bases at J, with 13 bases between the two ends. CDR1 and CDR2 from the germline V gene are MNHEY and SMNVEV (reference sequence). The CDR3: CASSYFGASQYF. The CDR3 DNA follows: TGTGCCAGCAGTTATTTCGGGGCATCGCAGTACTTC.

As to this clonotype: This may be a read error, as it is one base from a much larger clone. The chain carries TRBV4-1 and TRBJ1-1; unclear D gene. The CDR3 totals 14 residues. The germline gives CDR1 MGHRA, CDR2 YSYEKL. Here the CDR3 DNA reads TGCGCCAGCAGCCAAGATTTAGGGAACACTGGAGCTTTCTTT. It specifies CASSQDLGNTGAFF.

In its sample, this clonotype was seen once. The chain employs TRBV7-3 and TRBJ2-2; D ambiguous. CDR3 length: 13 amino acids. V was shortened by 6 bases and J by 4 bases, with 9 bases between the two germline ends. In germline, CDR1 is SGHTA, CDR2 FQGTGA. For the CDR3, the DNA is TGTGCCAGCAGGGCCGACGGCACCGGGGAGCTGTTTTTT. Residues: CASRADGTGELFF.

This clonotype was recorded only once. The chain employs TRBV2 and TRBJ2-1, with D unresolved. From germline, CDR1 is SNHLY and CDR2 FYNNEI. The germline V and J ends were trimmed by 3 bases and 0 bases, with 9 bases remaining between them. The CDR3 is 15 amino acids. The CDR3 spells CASSESTVSYNEQFF. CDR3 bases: TGTGCCAGCAGTGAGTCGACTGTCTCCTACAATGAGCAGTTCTTC.

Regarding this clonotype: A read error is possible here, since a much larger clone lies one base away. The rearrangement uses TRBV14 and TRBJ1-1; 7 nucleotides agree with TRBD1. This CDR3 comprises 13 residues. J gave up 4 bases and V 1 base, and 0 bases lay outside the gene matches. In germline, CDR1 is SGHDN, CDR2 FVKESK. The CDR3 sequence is CASSQGQGTEAFF. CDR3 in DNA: TGTGCCAGCAGCCAAGGACAGGGCACTGAAGCTTTCTTT.

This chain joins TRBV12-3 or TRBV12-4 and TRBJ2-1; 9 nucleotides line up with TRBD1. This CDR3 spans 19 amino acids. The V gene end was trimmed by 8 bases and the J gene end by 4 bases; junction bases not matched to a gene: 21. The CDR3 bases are TGTGCCAGCCTCATGGTGGGACAGGGACGGCTAGCGGAATACAATGAGCAGTTCTTC. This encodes CASLMVGQGRLAEYNEQFF.

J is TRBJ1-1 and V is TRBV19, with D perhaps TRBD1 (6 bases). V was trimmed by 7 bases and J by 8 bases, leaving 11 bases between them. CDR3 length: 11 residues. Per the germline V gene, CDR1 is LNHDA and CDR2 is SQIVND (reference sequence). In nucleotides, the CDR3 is TGTGCCAGTAACACTAGGGGGGAAGCTTTCTTT. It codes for CASNTRGEAFF.

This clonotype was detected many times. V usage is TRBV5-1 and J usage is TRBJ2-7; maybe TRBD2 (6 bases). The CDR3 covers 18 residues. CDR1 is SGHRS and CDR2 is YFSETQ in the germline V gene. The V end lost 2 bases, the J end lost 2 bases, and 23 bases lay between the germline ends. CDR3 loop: CASSFRGLIFSVPYEQYF. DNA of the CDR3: TGCGCCAGCAGCTTCCGGGGACTCATCTTCTCGGTGCCCTACGAGCAGTACTTC.

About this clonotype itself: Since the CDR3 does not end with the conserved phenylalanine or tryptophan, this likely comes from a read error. The CDR3 DNA is TGTGCCAGCAGTACCTGTAATTCACCCCTCCACATT. This encodes CASSTCNSPLHI. The chain uses TRBV25-1 and TRBJ1-6; D is undetermined. CDR1 is MGHDK and CDR2 is SYGVNS in the germline V gene. The V gene lost 5 bases and the J gene lost 6 bases, with 5 bases spanning the gap. CDR3 length: 12 amino acids.